Shown below are 21 T cell receptor beta chains from a single sample sequenced in a study of beta chain features in type 1 diabetes. Isolated RNA was reverse transcribed in full, so expressed TCRB transcripts were sequenced. Libraries were prepared by immunoSEQ multiplex PCR; TCRdb keeps only in-frame clonotypes and omits some of them. The sample includes more than 300,000 clones, over 12% of them seen just once. Sample: naive CD4+ T cells from blood. These TCRs come from a woman younger than 35 in good health.

This clone was picked up one time. J is TRBJ1-1 and V is TRBV28; TRBD1 is a possible D gene (6 bases). Trimming removed 2 bases from V and 2 bases from J, with 12 bases in between. The germline gives CDR1 MDHEN, CDR2 SYDVKM. This CDR3 contains 15 residues. CDR3 region: CASSLGHRVNTEAFF. The CDR3, as DNA: TGTGCCAGCAGTTTAGGTCACAGGGTAAACACTGAAGCTTTCTTT.

This clone was seen a handful of times. The V call is TRBV28, the J call TRBJ2-1; no clear D gene. Germline values: CDR1 MDHEN, CDR2 SYDVKM. This CDR3 is 12 amino acids long. Trimming stripped 6 bases from V and 8 bases from J, with 11 bases between. CDR3 region: CASSKMPDEQFF. The CDR3, as DNA: TGTGCCAGCAGCAAGATGCCGGATGAGCAGTTCTTC.

This clone came up a few times. The chain carries TRBV4-3 and TRBJ2-1; TRBD2 is a possible D gene (5 bases). V was shortened by 0 bases and J by 3 bases, with 9 bases between the two germline ends. Germline-derived CDR1 and CDR2 are LGHNA and YSLEER. The CDR3 is 15 residues long. In DNA, the CDR3 is TGCGCCAGCAGCCAAGAGGCGGGTCACTACAATGAGCAGTTCTTC. Translated, it gives CASSQEAGHYNEQFF.

The chain links TRBV9 to TRBJ2-2; no firm D call. The CDR3 is 12 residues long. Trimming took 4 bases from V and 7 from J, leaving 8 bases between them. Germline loops: CDR1 SGDLS, CDR2 YYNGEE. CDR3 DNA sequence: TGTGCCAGCAGCATAAATAGCGGGGAGCTGTTTTTT. It codes for CASSINSGELFF.

This clone was counted only a few times. The rearrangement uses TRBV20-1 and TRBJ1-5; D gene uncertain. The germline V gene encodes CDR1 DFQATT and CDR2 SNEGSKA (reference sequence). The CDR3 extends over 11 amino acids. Between the trimmed V and J ends, which lost 3 bases and 6 bases, there was a span of 6 bases. The CDR3 DNA sequence: TGCAGTGCTAGGTCCAGTCAGCCCCAGCATTTT. Translating it yields CSARSSQPQHF.

In its sample, this clone was seen a few times. V gene TRBV5-6 combines with J gene TRBJ2-5; 7 bases align to TRBD2. Germline trimming cut 4 bases from V and 6 bases from J; bases unmatched to any gene: 21. This CDR3 has 18 amino acids. Germline assignment: CDR1 SGHDT and CDR2 YYEEEE. CDR3 nucleotide sequence: TGTGCCAGCAGCGGCCACCTAGTGGGGGAGGGAGCGCTGAAGACCCAGTACTTC. The encoded protein is CASSGHLVGEGALKTQYF.

This clone showed up just a few times. V gene TRBV7-8 combines with J gene TRBJ1-5; tentatively, D is TRBD1 (6 bases). This CDR3 comprises 13 residues. With 4 bases removed from V and 2 bases from J, the gap between germline ends came to 6 bases. CDR1 is SGHVS and CDR2 is FQNEAQ in the germline V gene. CDR3 DNA sequence: TGTGCCAGCAGCTCAGGGGGCAATCAGCCCCAGCATTTT. It encodes CASSSGGNQPQHF.

This clone was detected a few times. This chain connects TRBV19 to TRBJ2-3, with D unresolved. The ends were cut back, 3 bases at V and 0 bases at J, with 7 bases in the middle. Germline loops: CDR1 LNHDA, CDR2 SQIVND (reference sequence). CDR3 length: 14 amino acids. The CDR3 DNA reads TGTGCCAGTAGTATCTCAACTAGCACAGATACGCAGTATTTT. Translation gives CASSISTSTDTQYF.

The chain combines TRBV15 with TRBJ2-7, with TRBD2 identical over 11 bases. J lost 0 bases, V lost 4 bases, and 8 bases had no gene match. Germline loops: CDR1 LNHNV, CDR2 YYDKDF (reference sequence). The CDR3 is 17 amino acids. Here the CDR3 reads CATSTLGLAENSYEQYF. The CDR3 coding sequence is TGTGCCACCAGCACCCTGGGACTAGCGGAAAACTCCTACGAGCAGTACTTC.

Only a few counts were recorded for this clone. This chain connects TRBV30 to TRBJ1-4; D is possibly TRBD1 (5 bases). V shed 2 bases and J shed 7 bases, with 17 bases lying between them. The CDR3 length is 15 residues. From germline, CDR1 is GTSNPN and CDR2 SVGIG (reference sequence). Here the CDR3 reads CAWSLASAGVEKLFF. Written as DNA, the CDR3 is TGTGCCTGGAGTCTGGCGTCGGCGGGGGTTGAAAAACTGTTTTTT. Full variable domain (rest looked up from reference TRBV30 and TRBJ1-4): SQTIHQWPATLVQPVGSPLSLECTVEGTSNPNLYWYRQAAGRGLQLLFYSVGIGQISSEVPQNLSASRPQDRQFILSSKKLLLSDSGFYLCAWSLASAGVEKLFFGSGTQLSVL.

This chain's CDR3 is CSVDPTSGISYNEQFF. The CDR3 nucleotides are TGCAGCGTCGATCCGACTAGCGGGATTTCCTACAATGAGCAGTTCTTC. This sequence joins TRBV29-1 and TRBJ2-1, with 11 bases aligning to TRBD2. The CDR3 totals 16 residues. V was pared by 6 bases and J by 1 base, with 8 bases of the junction left unmatched. Germline V lookup: CDR1 SQVTM, CDR2 ANQGSEA.

This clone was recorded a few times. The rearrangement uses TRBV6-1 and TRBJ2-5, with 9 positions matching TRBD1. Trimming cost V 7 bases and J 5 bases; bases outside gene matches: 8. Germline CDR1 is MNHNS and CDR2 is SASEGT. The CDR3 extends over 14 amino acids. The CDR3 DNA follows: TGTGCCAGCATCCGGGACAGGGATCGGGAGACCCAGTACTTC. It translates to CASIRDRDRETQYF.

The chain recombines TRBV7-6 with TRBJ2-7; 7 nucleotides match TRBD1. J was trimmed by 2 bases and V by 3 bases; bases with no gene match: 4. This CDR3 is 14 amino acids long. From germline, CDR1 is SGHVS and CDR2 FNYEAQ. CDR3 region: CASSFRQGAYEQYF. The CDR3 nucleotides read TGTGCCAGCAGCTTCAGACAGGGAGCCTACGAGCAGTACTTC.

This clone was counted only a few times. The J gene is TRBJ1-5, the V gene TRBV15; 7 bases fit TRBD1. V was clipped by 2 bases and J by 1 base; unmatched bases: 8. This CDR3 is 17 amino acids long. CDR1 LNHNV and CDR2 YYDKDF come from the germline V gene (reference sequence). Here the CDR3 reads CATSRIWDRFSNQPQHF. CDR3 coding DNA: TGTGCCACCAGCAGAATCTGGGACAGATTCAGCAATCAGCCCCAGCATTTT. The variable domain in full, with the rest retrieved from reference TRBV15 and TRBJ1-5, is DAMVIQNPRYQVTQFGKPVTLSCSQTLNHNVMYWYQQKSSQAPKLLFHYYDKDFNNEADTPDNFQSRRPNTSFCFLDIRSPGLGDTAMYLCATSRIWDRFSNQPQHFGDGTRLSIL.

The chain joins TRBV7-3 to TRBJ2-5; TRBD1 is a possible D gene (6 bases). The CDR3 totals 13 residues. V lost 4 bases to trimming and J lost 3 bases, with 9 bases between them. Looked up from germline, CDR1 is SGHTA and CDR2 is FQGTGA. The CDR3 loop is CASSWGPKETQYF. The CDR3 nucleotides are TGTGCCAGCAGCTGGGGGCCGAAAGAGACCCAGTACTTC.

This chain joins TRBV29-1 and TRBJ2-3, with 9 bases that match TRBD2. The V gene's germline CDR1 is SQVTM and CDR2 ANQGSEA. The CDR3 spans 14 residues. Trimming at V came to 5 bases and at J to 1 base, leaving 4 bases not matched to a gene. The DNA of the CDR3 is TGCAGCGTTTTAGCGGGAGTCGGCACAGATACGCAGTATTTT. It codes for CSVLAGVGTDTQYF.

Remarks on this clone: The identical CDR3 is also encoded by other nucleotide sequences in the sample. This chain connects TRBV10-3 to TRBJ2-1; no definite D call. Trimming pared 4 bases from V and 6 bases from J, leaving 4 bases between. Per germline, CDR1 ENHRY and CDR2 SYGVKD. CDR3 length: 11 residues. Here the CDR3 DNA reads TGTGCCATCAGTGCGGGCAATGAGCAGTTCTTC. Protein sequence: CAISAGNEQFF.

There are a few counts of this clone. The chain is built from TRBV5-4 and TRBJ2-5; D gene unclear. Trimming took off 4 bases at V and 4 bases at J, with 14 bases between the two ends. The CDR3 covers 14 residues. The germline V gene encodes CDR1 SGHNT and CDR2 YYREEE (reference sequence). The CDR3 DNA is TGTGCCAGCAGCGAAGTATGGGCGAGAGAGACCCAGTACTTC. This sequence encodes CASSEVWARETQYF.

The CDR3 loop reads CASSPARDEQYF. DNA of the CDR3: TGTGCCAGCAGCCCCGCGAGAGACGAGCAGTACTTC. The rearrangement joins TRBV7-2 to TRBJ2-7, with D hard to call. Germline values: CDR1 SGHTA, CDR2 FQGNSA. This CDR3 has 12 amino acids. Trimming removed 5 bases from V and 5 bases from J, with 10 bases in between.

This chain links TRBV7-8 with TRBJ2-7; D remains unclear. Per germline, CDR1 SGHVS and CDR2 FQNEAQ. Trimming shortened V by 0 bases and J by 1 base, and 10 bases separated the two germline ends. The CDR3 runs to 15 residues. CDR3: CASSLAPTRSYEQYF. In nucleotides, the CDR3 is TGTGCCAGCAGCTTAGCGCCAACGAGGTCCTACGAGCAGTACTTC.

CDR3 nucleotide sequence: TGTGCCAGCAGCTTAGCGGGACTAGCGGGAGGCGCCGAAAACAATGAGCAGTTCTTC. Its translation is CASSLAGLAGGAENNEQFF. The chain links TRBV7-2 to TRBJ2-1; 15 positions agree with TRBD2. Trimming cost V 0 bases and J 5 bases; bases outside gene matches: 8. Germline CDR1 reads SGHTA; CDR2 reads FQGNSA. The CDR3 consists of 19 residues.